Listed here are 16 T cell receptor beta chains from one sample, sequenced in a study of T cell changes during pregnancy in multiple sclerosis. Clones were read by immunoSEQ multiplex PCR, and TCRdb kept only the in-frame ones, dropping some. The sample shows roughly 110,000 clones, less than 95% of them seen only once. This specimen was peripheral blood, taken after pregnancy. The source of these receptors is a female donor with multiple sclerosis, enrolled in a pregnancy study.

This clone was observed a single time. The genes are TRBV2 and TRBJ2-2; TRBD1 agrees at 10 bases. Trimming took 8 bases from V and 6 from J; bases not matched to a gene: 9. The CDR3 has 15 amino acids. CDR1 and CDR2 (germline): SNHLY, FYNNEI. As DNA, the CDR3 is TGTGCCAGCCGGAGCCGGGACAGGGGCCCCGGGGAGCTGTTTTTT. The encoded protein is CASRSRDRGPGELFF.

The chain recombines TRBV4-2 with TRBJ2-1, with D hard to call. The CDR3 spans 11 residues. Per the germline V gene, CDR1 is LGHNA and CDR2 is YNFKEQ. The V gene lost 2 bases and the J gene lost 7 bases, with 3 bases spanning the gap. CDR3 sequence: CASSQQNEQFF. DNA for the CDR3: TGTGCCAGCAGCCAACAGAATGAGCAGTTCTTC.

Here the CDR3 DNA reads TGTGCCAGTAGTATAGATAGACAGTCAGGGGATGAGCAGTTCTTC. Protein: CASSIDRQSGDEQFF. This chain joins TRBV19 and TRBJ2-1, with D possibly being TRBD1 (6 bases). V lost 0 bases and J lost 8, with 14 bases in between. Germline-derived CDR1 and CDR2 are LNHDA and SQIVND (reference sequence). This CDR3 is 15 amino acids long.

The rearrangement uses TRBV9 and TRBJ2-5; 7 bases map to TRBD1. Germline V gene data show CDR1 as SGDLS and CDR2 as YYNGEE. The CDR3 has 16 amino acids. The ends lost 4 bases at V and 2 bases at J; junction bases unmatched: 11. For the CDR3, the DNA is TGTGCCAGCAGCTTCAGTTCGATGGGACAGCAAGAGACCCAGTACTTC. The encoded protein is CASSFSSMGQQETQYF.

The V gene is TRBV11-2, the J gene TRBJ2-7, with 8 bases lining up with TRBD1. Germline V lookup: CDR1 SGHAT, CDR2 FQNNGV. The CDR3 consists of 15 residues. The V gene end was trimmed by 2 bases and the J gene end by 4 bases; junction bases not matched to a gene: 7. CDR3 DNA: TGTGCCAGCAGCTTACCTCGCCGACAGGGGTACGAGCAGTACTTC. Protein product: CASSLPRRQGYEQYF.

This clone was detected once. The chain carries TRBV2 and TRBJ2-1; 11 bases agree with TRBD2. The V and J ends lost 8 bases and 13 bases, in that order; junction bases with no gene match: 10. This CDR3 region has 13 residues. Germline V gene sequence: CDR1 SNHLY, CDR2 FYNNEI. The CDR3 sequence: CASEFSLAGGQFF. The DNA for the CDR3 is TGTGCCAGCGAGTTTAGTCTAGCGGGGGGACAGTTCTTC.

This sequence joins TRBV2 and TRBJ1-3; 7 nucleotides match TRBD1. V was clipped by 8 bases and J by 12 bases; unmatched bases: 10. CDR3 size: 12 residues. Germline-derived CDR1 and CDR2 are SNHLY and FYNNEI. CDR3 DNA sequence: TGTGCCAGCGGAGCAGACAGGGTCGGCATATATTTT. It translates to CASGADRVGIYF. The full variable domain, in which reference TRBV2 and TRBJ1-3 provide the parts outside the CDR3, is EPEVTQTPSHQVTQMGQEVILRCVPISNHLYFYWYRQILGQKVEFLVSFYNNEISEKSEIFDDQFSVERPDGSNFTLKIRSTKLEDSAMYFCASGADRVGIYFGEGSWLTVV.

This chain links TRBV6-1 with TRBJ1-1; weak D call: TRBD1 (5 bases). Between the trimmed V and J ends, which lost 7 bases and 2 bases, there was a span of 17 bases. The CDR3 runs to 15 residues. The germline gives CDR1 MNHNS, CDR2 SASEGT. CDR3 bases: TGTGCCAGCATCTGGGGACGGGAGTCTAACACTGAAGCTTTCTTT. This codes for CASIWGRESNTEAFF.

V usage is TRBV6-6 and J usage is TRBJ2-2, with 8 bases fitting TRBD2. Germline loops: CDR1 MNHNY, CDR2 SVGAGI (reference sequence). The trim removed 8 bases at V and 4 bases at J, leaving 6 bases unmatched. CDR3 length: 14 residues. The CDR3 sequence is CASFEREFTGELFF. CDR3 coding DNA: TGTGCCAGCTTCGAGCGGGAGTTCACCGGGGAGCTGTTTTTT.

V gene TRBV29-1 combines with J gene TRBJ2-3, with D possibly matching TRBD1 (6 bases). There are 16 residues in the CDR3. Trimming pared 7 bases from V and 8 bases from J, leaving 28 bases between. Germline lookup yields CDR1 SQVTM and CDR2 ANQGSEA. CDR3 in amino acids: CSARMGLTGSLRTQYF. The DNA for the CDR3 is TGCAGCGCCCGGATGGGGCTGACAGGTTCTTTGCGTACGCAGTATTTT.

The CDR3 protein is CASSVQGMLYNEQFF. The CDR3 region has the DNA TGTGCCAGCAGCGTGCAGGGAATGTTATACAATGAGCAGTTCTTC. The gene calls are TRBV9 and TRBJ2-1, with D perhaps TRBD1 (5 bases). There are 15 residues in the CDR3. Per the germline V gene, CDR1 is SGDLS and CDR2 is YYNGEE. Trimming removed 2 bases from V and 4 bases from J, with 13 bases in between.

V usage is TRBV5-8 and J usage is TRBJ1-2, with a weak D call TRBD1 (5 bases). Germline V gives CDR1 SGHTS, CDR2 YDEGEE. V lost 2 bases to trimming and J lost 7 bases, with 12 bases between them. The CDR3 contains 13 residues. The CDR3 protein is CASSLGVWGGYTF. Written as DNA, the CDR3 is TGTGCCAGCAGCTTAGGGGTCTGGGGTGGCTACACCTTC.

The rearrangement uses TRBV30 and TRBJ2-7; 8 nucleotides match TRBD1. The CDR3 has 16 residues. Germline CDR1 and CDR2: GTSNPN and SVGIG (reference sequence). J gave up 2 bases and V 1 base, and 10 bases lay outside the gene matches. CDR3 sequence reads: CAWSALPADRAYEQYF. The CDR3 DNA is TGTGCCTGGAGTGCCCTTCCCGCGGACAGGGCCTACGAGCAGTACTTC.

V usage is TRBV2 and J usage is TRBJ2-5; no clear D. The CDR3 length is 14 residues. Trimming pared 3 bases from V and 5 bases from J, leaving 13 bases between. Looked up from germline, CDR1 is SNHLY and CDR2 is FYNNEI. The CDR3 loop is CASSEALVGETQYF. In nucleotides, the CDR3 is TGTGCCAGCAGTGAGGCCCTCGTCGGGGAGACCCAGTACTTC.

This clone came up once. The J gene is TRBJ2-1, the V gene TRBV7-3, with 8 bases matching TRBD2. CDR1 and CDR2 from the germline V gene are SGHTA and FQGTGA. V gave up 5 bases and J gave up 5 bases; unmatched junction bases: 11. This CDR3 is 16 amino acids long. CDR3 loop: CASSPTSGGRHNEQFF. The CDR3 coding sequence is TGTGCCAGCAGCCCGACCTCGGGGGGGCGCCACAATGAGCAGTTCTTC.

J is TRBJ1-3 and V is TRBV7-9; tentatively, D is TRBD1 (5 bases). From germline, CDR1 is SEHNR and CDR2 FQNEAQ (reference sequence). The CDR3 extends over 14 amino acids. V shed 8 bases and J shed 1 base, with 12 bases lying between them. The CDR3 DNA follows: TGTGCCAGCCGGGCCGGGGGATCTGGAAACACCATATATTTT. This encodes CASRAGGSGNTIYF.